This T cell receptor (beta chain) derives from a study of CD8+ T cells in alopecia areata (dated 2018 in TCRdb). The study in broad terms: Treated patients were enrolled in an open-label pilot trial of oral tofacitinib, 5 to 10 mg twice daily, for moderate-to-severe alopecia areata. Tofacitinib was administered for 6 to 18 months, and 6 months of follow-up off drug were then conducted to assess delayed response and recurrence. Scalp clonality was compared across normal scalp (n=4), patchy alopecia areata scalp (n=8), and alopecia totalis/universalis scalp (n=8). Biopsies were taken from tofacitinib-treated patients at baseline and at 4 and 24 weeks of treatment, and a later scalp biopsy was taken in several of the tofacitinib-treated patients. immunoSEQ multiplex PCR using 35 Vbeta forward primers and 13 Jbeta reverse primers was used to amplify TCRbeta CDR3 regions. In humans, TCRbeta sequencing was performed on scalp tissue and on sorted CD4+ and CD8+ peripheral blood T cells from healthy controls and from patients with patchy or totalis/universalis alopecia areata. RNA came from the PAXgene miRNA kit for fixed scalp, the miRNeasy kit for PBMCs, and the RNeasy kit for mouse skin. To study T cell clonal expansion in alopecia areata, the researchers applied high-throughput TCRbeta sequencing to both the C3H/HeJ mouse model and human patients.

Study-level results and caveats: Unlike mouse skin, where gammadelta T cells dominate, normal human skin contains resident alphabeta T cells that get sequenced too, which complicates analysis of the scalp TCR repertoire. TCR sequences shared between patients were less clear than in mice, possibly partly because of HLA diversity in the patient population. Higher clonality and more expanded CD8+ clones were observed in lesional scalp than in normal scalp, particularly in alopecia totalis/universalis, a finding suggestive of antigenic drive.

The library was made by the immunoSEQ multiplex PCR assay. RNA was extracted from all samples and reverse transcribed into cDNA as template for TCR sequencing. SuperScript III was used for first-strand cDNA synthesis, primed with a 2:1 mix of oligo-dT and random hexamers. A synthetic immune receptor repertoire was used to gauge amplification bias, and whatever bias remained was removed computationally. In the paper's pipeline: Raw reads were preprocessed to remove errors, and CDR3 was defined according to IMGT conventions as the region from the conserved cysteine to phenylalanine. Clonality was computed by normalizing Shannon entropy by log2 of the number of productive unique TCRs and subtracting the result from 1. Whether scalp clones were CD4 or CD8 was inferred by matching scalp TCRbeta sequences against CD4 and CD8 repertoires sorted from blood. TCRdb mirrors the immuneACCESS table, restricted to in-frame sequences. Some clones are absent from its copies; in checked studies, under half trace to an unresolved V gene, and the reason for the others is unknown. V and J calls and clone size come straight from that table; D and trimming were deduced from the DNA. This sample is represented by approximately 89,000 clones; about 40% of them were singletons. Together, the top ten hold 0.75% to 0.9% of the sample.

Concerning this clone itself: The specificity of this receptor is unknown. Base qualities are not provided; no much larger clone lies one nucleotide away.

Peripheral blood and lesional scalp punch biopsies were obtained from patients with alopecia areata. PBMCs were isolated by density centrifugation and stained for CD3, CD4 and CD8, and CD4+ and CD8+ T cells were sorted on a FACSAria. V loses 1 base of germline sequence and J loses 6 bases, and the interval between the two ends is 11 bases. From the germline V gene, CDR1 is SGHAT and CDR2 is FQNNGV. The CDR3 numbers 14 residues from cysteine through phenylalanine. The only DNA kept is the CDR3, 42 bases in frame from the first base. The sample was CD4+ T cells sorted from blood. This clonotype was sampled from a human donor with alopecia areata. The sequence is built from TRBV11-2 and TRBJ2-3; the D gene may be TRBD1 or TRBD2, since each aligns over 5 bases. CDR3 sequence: CASSLGPGTDTQYF. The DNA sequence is TGTGCCAGCAGCTTAGGACCGGGGACGGATACGCAGTATTTT.